A single sample is the source of the 22 T cell receptor beta chains below, sequenced in a study of shared clonotypes between healthy human individuals. CD8 cells regarded as naive lacked CD45RO, were positively chosen for CCR7, and omitted terminally differentiated effector memory CD45RA+ cells. Clones were read by immunoSEQ multiplex PCR, and TCRdb kept only the in-frame ones, dropping some. The table lists approximately 2,000,000 clones, about 94% of them singletons. The material sequenced was naive CD8+ T cells from PBMCs. These receptors all stem from a young man in good health. Some clones in this sample may be carry-over from other donors' samples.

The chain has TRBV2 and TRBJ1-2; D unclear. The germline gives CDR1 SNHLY, CDR2 FYNNEI. Trimming shortened V by 8 bases and J by 0 bases, and 10 bases separated the two germline ends. This CDR3 is built from 13 residues. The CDR3 protein is CASRPWANYGYTF. The CDR3 nucleotides are TGTGCCAGCCGTCCCTGGGCTAACTATGGCTACACCTTC.

On this clone itself: The same CDR3 is also encoded by other DNA sequences in this sample. The genes are TRBV5-1 and TRBJ2-7, with a tentative D call TRBD1 (5 bases). Trimming shortened V by 2 bases and J by 4 bases, and 13 bases separated the two germline ends. The CDR3 length is 14 residues. Germline V gene data show CDR1 as SGHRS and CDR2 as YFSETQ. The chain's CDR3 is CASSFGSGRYEQYF. The CDR3 coding sequence is TGCGCCAGCAGCTTCGGTTCAGGGCGGTACGAGCAGTACTTC.

This rearrangement joins TRBV7-9 to TRBJ1-4; possibly TRBD1 for D (6 bases). CDR3 length: 15 amino acids. Germline CDR1 SEHNR, CDR2 FQNEAQ (reference sequence). Trimming took off 4 bases at V and 5 bases at J, with 14 bases between the two ends. In DNA form, the CDR3 reads TGTGCCAGCAGCTCCTCCCAGGGGAGGAATGAAAAACTGTTTTTT. Its protein is CASSSSQGRNEKLFF.

The chain couples TRBV10-3 to TRBJ2-3; possibly TRBD1 or TRBD2 for D (5 bases each). The V end lost 6 bases, the J end lost 0 bases, and 22 bases lay between the germline ends. CDR1 and CDR2 from the germline V gene are ENHRY and SYGVKD. This CDR3 is built from 18 residues. Written as DNA, the CDR3 is TGTGCCATCAGGAGGGACGGAGAAGTGTCTACTAGCACAGATACGCAGTATTTT. Amino acids: CAIRRDGEVSTSTDTQYF.

The gene calls are TRBV25-1 and TRBJ1-3; possibly TRBD1 for D (5 bases). This CDR3 has 14 residues. Germline CDR1 and CDR2: MGHDK and SYGVNS. V lost 5 bases to trimming and J lost 4 bases, with 12 bases between them. The CDR3 DNA follows: TGTGCCAGCAGTCGGCCAGGGTCCGGAAACACCATATATTTT. Its protein product is CASSRPGSGNTIYF.

The chain couples TRBV5-6 to TRBJ2-3; a weak D match, TRBD1 (5 bases). CDR1 is SGHDT, CDR2 YYEEEE, per germline. The CDR3 is 15 residues long. V lost 4 bases to trimming and J lost 2 bases, with 14 bases between them. The CDR3 DNA reads as TGTGCCAGCAGCCACAGACAGTCTTACACAGATACGCAGTATTTT. Amino acids: CASSHRQSYTDTQYF.

The rearrangement joins TRBV27 to TRBJ1-3, with D maybe TRBD1 (6 bases). CDR1 and CDR2 (germline): MNHEY, SMNVEV (reference sequence). The CDR3 totals 15 residues. Trimming left V 6 bases short and J 0 bases short, with 12 bases between. The CDR3 DNA reads TGTGCCAGCAGCCCCCGGACAGCCTCTGGAAACACCATATATTTT. Translating gives CASSPRTASGNTIYF.

The chain uses TRBV10-2 and TRBJ2-1; no firm D call. Germline lookup yields CDR1 WSHSY and CDR2 SAAADI. The CDR3 totals 15 residues. V was cut by 4 bases and J by 0 bases, with 10 bases left in between. The CDR3 bases are TGCGCCAGCAGTGGGCCGGGTCCCTCCTACAATGAGCAGTTCTTC. The encoded protein is CASSGPGPSYNEQFF.

The gene calls are TRBV7-9 and TRBJ1-2; a possible D gene is TRBD1 (6 bases). Trimming pared 5 bases from V and 7 bases from J, leaving 20 bases between. Germline assignment: CDR1 SEHNR and CDR2 FQNEAQ (reference sequence). CDR3 length: 15 amino acids. CDR3 loop: CASSVRQESRLGYTF. In DNA form, the CDR3 reads TGTGCCAGCAGCGTACGACAGGAATCTCGCCTTGGCTACACCTTC.

V and J are TRBV4-1 and TRBJ2-1; 7 positions match TRBD2. CDR3 length: 16 amino acids. Losses at the gene ends were 1 base for V and 8 bases for J; bases not matched to a gene: 11. Per the germline V gene, CDR1 is MGHRA and CDR2 is YSYEKL. The CDR3 loop reads CASSQVGAGVKDEQFF. The CDR3 nucleotides are TGCGCCAGCAGCCAAGTAGGGGCGGGAGTCAAGGATGAGCAGTTCTTC.

In regard to this clone: Additional DNA sequences in this sample encode the identical CDR3. The chain carries TRBV27 and TRBJ2-7; D is tentatively TRBD1 or TRBD2 (5 bases each). The V end lost 6 bases, the J end lost 4 bases, and 10 bases lay between the germline ends. Per germline, CDR1 MNHEY and CDR2 SMNVEV (reference sequence). The CDR3 length is 12 residues. The CDR3 DNA is TGTGCCAGCAGGGGAGAGGGGTACGAGCAGTACTTC. This codes for CASRGEGYEQYF.

This sequence joins TRBV5-1 and TRBJ1-2; perhaps TRBD1 as D (6 bases). Germline V gives CDR1 SGHRS, CDR2 YFSETQ. The CDR3 consists of 15 residues. The V end was cut by 1 base, the J end by 4 bases, with 14 bases between. This CDR3 is CASSLFTAQGYGYTF. In nucleotides, the CDR3 is TGCGCCAGCAGCTTGTTTACTGCACAGGGCTATGGCTACACCTTC.

The V gene is TRBV28, the J gene TRBJ1-2; D unclear. CDR1 and CDR2 from the germline V gene are MDHEN and SYDVKM. Deletions cut 2 bases from V and 4 bases from J, with 23 bases between. The CDR3 is 18 amino acids. CDR3 DNA: TGTGCCAGCAGTTTACTGGTTAGGGCAGAACTAAAGGGCTATGGCTACACCTTC. Its protein is CASSLLVRAELKGYGYTF.

The genes are TRBV11-2 and TRBJ2-5; 11 bases map to TRBD2. The CDR3 totals 17 residues. V was clipped by 2 bases and J by 2 bases; unmatched bases: 7. The germline CDR1 and CDR2 sequences are SGHAT and FQNNGV. The CDR3 spells CASSLRRLAGTQETQYF. CDR3 coding DNA: TGTGCCAGCAGCTTACGTAGACTAGCGGGAACTCAAGAGACCCAGTACTTC. The variable domain in full, completed from reference TRBV11-2 and TRBJ2-5, reads EAGVAQSPRYKIIEKRQSVAFWCNPISGHATLYWYQQILGQGPKLLIQFQNNGVVDDSQLPKDRFSAERLKGVDSTLKIQPAKLEDSAVYLCASSLRRLAGTQETQYFGPGTRLLVL.

This clone was detected only a few times. For the CDR3, the DNA is TGTGCCAGTAGTTCCCGGACAGGGGGCGCGACTAACTATGGCTACACCTTC. It is translated as CASSSRTGGATNYGYTF. V usage is TRBV19 and J usage is TRBJ1-2, with 11 nucleotides matching TRBD1. Germline V gene lookup returns CDR1 LNHDA and CDR2 SQIVND (reference sequence). The CDR3 sequence is 17 residues long. With V trimmed by 5 bases and J by 0 bases, 8 bases remained unmatched.

The rearrangement joins TRBV4-1 to TRBJ2-7; no clear D gene. Germline CDR1 and CDR2: MGHRA and YSYEKL. This CDR3 comprises 16 residues. Trimming took off 4 bases at V and 1 base at J, with 17 bases between the two ends. CDR3 coding DNA: TGCGCCAGCAGCCCACGGACGGGCCGGATTTCCTACGAGCAGTACTTC. It is translated as CASSPRTGRISYEQYF.

V is TRBV10-2 and J is TRBJ1-2; TRBD1 might be the D (5 bases). The CDR3 covers 14 residues. The germline V gene encodes CDR1 WSHSY and CDR2 SAAADI. With 6 bases removed from V and 0 bases from J, the gap between germline ends came to 11 bases. The CDR3 DNA reads as TGCGCCAGCAGGCCCAGGGAACCTAACTATGGCTACACCTTC. Its translation: CASRPREPNYGYTF.

The chain is built from TRBV14 and TRBJ2-1; TRBD2 aligns across 8 bases. CDR3 length: 15 residues. CDR1 and CDR2 from the germline V gene are SGHDN and FVKESK. V gave up 1 base and J gave up 8 bases; unmatched junction bases: 7. The CDR3 DNA is TGTGCCAGCAGCCAAGTCGTGGCGGGAGGCTATGAGCAGTTCTTC. Its translation is CASSQVVAGGYEQFF. The variable domain in full, completed from reference TRBV14 and TRBJ2-1, reads EAGVTQFPSHSVIEKGQTVTLRCDPISGHDNLYWYRRVMGKEIKFLLHFVKESKQDESGMPNNRFLAERTGGTYSTLKVQPAELEDSGVYFCASSQVVAGGYEQFFGPGTRLTVL.

V usage is TRBV9 and J usage is TRBJ1-1; D is perhaps TRBD1 (5 bases). This CDR3 has 15 residues. Trimming pared 4 bases from V and 3 bases from J, leaving 16 bases between. The germline CDR1 and CDR2 sequences are SGDLS and YYNGEE. DNA of the CDR3: TGTGCCAGCAGCCCCGGGCCGACGGGGGACACTGAAGCTTTCTTT. Translating gives CASSPGPTGDTEAFF.

The V call is TRBV28, the J call TRBJ1-5; 12 positions match TRBD1. The CDR3 is 16 amino acids. J was trimmed by 7 bases and V by 6 bases; bases with no gene match: 10. Germline V gives CDR1 MDHEN, CDR2 SYDVKM. CDR3 loop: CASSRTGTGGEQPQHF. The CDR3 nucleotides are TGTGCCAGCAGCCGTACCGGGACAGGGGGCGAACAGCCCCAGCATTTT.

This chain connects TRBV4-3 to TRBJ2-2, with a weak D call TRBD2 (6 bases). The germline V gene encodes CDR1 LGHNA and CDR2 YSLEER. V dropped 3 bases and J dropped 0 bases, with 14 bases sitting between them. The CDR3 contains 17 residues. The CDR3 sequence is CASSHTLRGTNTGELFF. CDR3 nucleotides: TGCGCCAGCAGCCATACTTTGCGGGGCACGAACACCGGGGAGCTGTTTTTT.

The V call is TRBV6-5, the J call TRBJ1-1, with no clear D. The CDR3 has 13 residues. Trimming took 4 bases from V and 11 from J, leaving 17 bases between them. The germline gives CDR1 MNHEY, CDR2 SVGAGI. Here the CDR3 DNA reads TGTGCCAGCAGTTCCTTTGGCGCAGTGGGTGCTTTCTTT. Its protein product is CASSSFGAVGAFF.